These 14 T cell receptor beta chains came from one sample sequenced in a study of Graves' ophthalmopathy and Graves' hyperthyroidism. The TCR beta CDR3 regions underwent amplification from RNA transcripts. Second-round multiplex PCR came after first-round RT-PCR with HTBI primers. One entry per CDR3 protein results from TCRdb running MiXCR on the multiplex PCR reads. The sample contains some 400,000 distinct CDR3 sequences, about 16% of which appear only once. Sequencing was carried out using peripheral blood. The receptors originated from a young woman with Graves' ophthalmopathy.

This clonotype was picked up many times. The rearrangement uses TRBV6-5 and TRBJ2-7, with D uncertain. The germline V gene has CDR1 MNHEY and CDR2 SVGAGI. The CDR3 extends over 15 amino acids. Trimming left V 0 bases short and J 0 bases short, with 9 bases between. The CDR3 loop reads CASSYSSGHSYEQYF. The DNA of the CDR3 is TGTGCCAGCAGTTACTCGTCCGGCCACTCCTACGAGCAGTACTTC.

This clonotype was counted at least ten times. The V and J genes are TRBV12-3 or TRBV12-4 and TRBJ2-7; D gene unclear. Trimming shortened V by 3 bases and J by 5 bases, and 11 bases separated the two germline ends. The CDR3 totals 13 residues. CDR3 DNA sequence: TGTGCCAGCAGTTTTATTCCCGAGAACGAGCAGTACTTC. Translated: CASSFIPENEQYF.

This clonotype has ten or more counts. The genes are TRBV11-2 and TRBJ2-7, with 8 bases that match TRBD2. CDR3 length: 18 residues. Germline V gives CDR1 SGHAT, CDR2 FQNNGV. Losses at the gene ends were 4 bases for V and 1 base for J; bases not matched to a gene: 15. The CDR3 DNA reads TGTGCCAGCAGCTCCGCGTGGGGTAGTCGGGGGGGGTCCTACGAGCAGTACTTC. As protein: CASSSAWGSRGGSYEQYF. The full variable domain, in which reference TRBV11-2 and TRBJ2-7 provide the parts outside the CDR3, is EAGVAQSPRYKIIEKRQSVAFWCNPISGHATLYWYQQILGQGPKLLIQFQNNGVVDDSQLPKDRFSAERLKGVDSTLKIQPAKLEDSAVYLCASSSAWGSRGGSYEQYFGPGTRLTVT.

This clonotype appeared many times. The rearrangement links TRBV20-1 to TRBJ2-2; TRBD2 is a possible D gene (6 bases). CDR3 size: 14 residues. V was trimmed by 4 bases and J by 0 bases, leaving 9 bases between them. Germline lookup yields CDR1 DFQATT and CDR2 SNEGSKA (reference sequence). The CDR3 protein is CSAIPGANTGELFF. Written as DNA, the CDR3 is TGCAGTGCTATTCCGGGAGCGAACACCGGGGAGCTGTTTTTT.

There are many counts of this clonotype. J is TRBJ2-7 and V is TRBV18; 7 nucleotides agree with TRBD1. From germline, CDR1 is KGHSH and CDR2 LQKENI. The ends lost 6 bases at V and 1 base at J; junction bases unmatched: 9. CDR3 length equals 15 residues. CDR3 coding DNA: TGTGCCAGCTCGCCTCAGGGGGATCTTTCCTACGAGCAGTACTTC. Translation: CASSPQGDLSYEQYF. Full variable domain (remainder filled in from reference TRBV18 and TRBJ2-7): NAGVMQNPRHLVRRRGQEARLRCSPMKGHSHVYWYRQLPEEGLKFMVYLQKENIIDESGMPKERFSAEFPKEGPSILRIQQVVRGDSAAYFCASSPQGDLSYEQYFGPGTRLTVT.

This clonotype was recorded many times. V gene TRBV6-2 or TRBV6-3 combines with J gene TRBJ2-7; 11 bases align to TRBD1. Germline V gene data show CDR1 as MNHEY and CDR2 as SVGEGT. This CDR3 comprises 15 residues. The J segment lost 3 bases and the V segment lost 0 bases, leaving 1 base of the junction unmatched. CDR3 bases: TGTGCCAGCAGTTACTCCGGGACAGGGGGCTACGAGCAGTACTTC. Translation gives CASSYSGTGGYEQYF.

V and J are TRBV20-1 and TRBJ1-2, with 7 bases aligning to TRBD1. J was trimmed by 1 base and V by 4 bases; bases with no gene match: 9. This CDR3 comprises 15 residues. Germline loops: CDR1 DFQATT, CDR2 SNEGSKA (reference sequence). Here the CDR3 reads CSANPGQPFNYGYTF. CDR3 bases: TGCAGTGCTAACCCGGGACAGCCTTTTAACTATGGCTACACCTTC.

This clonotype appeared many times. This rearrangement joins TRBV6-5 to TRBJ1-2; 7 bases line up with TRBD1. The CDR3 contains 16 residues. Looked up from germline, CDR1 is MNHEY and CDR2 is SVGAGI. V was clipped by 3 bases and J by 4 bases; unmatched bases: 11. The chain's CDR3 is CASSYLPTGRSYGYTF. CDR3 DNA: TGTGCCAGCAGTTATCTACCGACAGGGCGATCCTATGGCTACACCTTC.

This clonotype was seen at least ten times. The chain carries TRBV6-2 or TRBV6-3 and TRBJ2-2; tentatively, D is TRBD1 (5 bases). CDR1 and CDR2 (germline): MNHEY, SVGEGT. V lost 2 bases, J lost 3 bases, and 7 bases lay in between. The CDR3 sequence is 14 residues long. CDR3 residues: CASSYPRDTGELFF. The CDR3 DNA follows: TGTGCCAGCAGTTACCCCAGGGACACCGGGGAGCTGTTTTTT.

This clonotype was observed at least ten times. This may come from a read error, since a much larger clone is one base off. The chain links TRBV12-3 or TRBV12-4 to TRBJ1-1; D gene unclear. The CDR3 loop spans 10 amino acids. V lost 6 bases, J lost 4 bases, and 3 bases lay in between. CDR3 nucleotides: TGTGCCAGCAGGGTCACTGAAGCTTTCTTT. The encoded protein is CASRVTEAFF.

This clonotype was counted many times. V usage is TRBV6-2 or TRBV6-3 and J usage is TRBJ1-5; TRBD1 aligns across 8 bases. The CDR3 sequence is 19 residues long. Germline V CDR1 and CDR2: MNHEY, SVGEGT. V shed 1 base, J shed 0 bases, and the junction held 11 bases outside the gene matches. CDR3 nucleotides: TGTGCCAGCAGTTACTATACAGGGGGAGAACTATATAGCAATCAGCCCCAGCATTTT. Amino acids: CASSYYTGGELYSNQPQHF.

This clonotype was detected a few times. The V call is TRBV5-5, the J call TRBJ2-7, with TRBD1 matching 9 bases. Trimming cost V 3 bases and J 6 bases; bases outside gene matches: 7. The V gene's germline CDR1 is SGHKS and CDR2 YYEKEE (reference sequence). This CDR3 has 14 residues. The CDR3: CASSSGTGLGEQYF. The CDR3 DNA follows: TGTGCCAGCAGCTCCGGGACAGGGTTGGGCGAGCAGTACTTC.

This clonotype has at least ten counts. This chain connects TRBV11-2 to TRBJ2-5; D gene uncertain. The V end lost 1 base, the J end lost 2 bases, and 29 bases lay between the germline ends. This CDR3 comprises 21 residues. CDR1 and CDR2 from the germline V gene are SGHAT and FQNNGV. In nucleotides, the CDR3 is TGTGCCAGCAGCTTAGTACCTTTGTGGGGTGAGGTGGGTTTGGGGCAAGAGACCCAGTACTTC. It is translated as CASSLVPLWGEVGLGQETQYF.

This clonotype was counted ten times or more. Written as DNA, the CDR3 is TGTGCCAGCAGCCGGACAGGGGGAAGCACCGGGGAGCTGTTTTTT. It specifies CASSRTGGSTGELFF. The V gene is TRBV6-1, the J gene TRBJ2-2; 10 bases are a match to TRBD1. CDR3 length: 15 residues. The V gene's germline CDR1 is MNHNS and CDR2 SASEGT. Trimming took 6 bases from V and 4 from J; bases not matched to a gene: 5.